This TCR beta chain was sequenced in a study of shared T cell receptors in the human thymus. V lost 4 bases, J lost 8 bases, and 17 bases lay in between. The CDR3 contains 14 residues. CDR1 and CDR2 (germline): SGHDN, FVKESK. Produced via immunoSEQ multiplex PCR; TCRdb's table is partial and in-frame only. Here the sample spans 540,000 or so clones, more than 75% being singletons. The same sample was also studied in work on human thymus T cells. That paper notes: It was healthy Finnish infants having corrective surgery for congenital heart defects who were the donors. Resections from corrective heart surgery supplied the thymus tissue. The authors found apparently biased V and J gene usage in thymic and blood repertoires. Unrelated individuals were reported by related research to share highly overlapping thymic repertoires.

This clonotype was obtained from a boy in the first two years of life with a congenital heart defect. The chain carries TRBV14 and TRBJ2-5; no clear D. The sequenced material came from thymocytes. This CDR3 reads CASSPPQAPETQYF. For the CDR3, the DNA is TGTGCCAGCAGCCCTCCACAAGCGCCGGAAACCCAGTACTTC.